The rows below give T cell receptor beta chains drawn from one sample of a study of memory CD4+ T cells and cytomegalovirus serostatus. The method was immunoSEQ multiplex PCR; TCRdb's version includes in-frame clones alone and lacks a portion of them. The sample includes under 65,000 clones, approximately 78% seen only once; the top ten take about 0.64%. What was sequenced was memory CD4+ T cells from blood. The receptors shown here come from an adult in good health and CMV-seronegative. Both conserved end residues are part of each CDR3. The D gene is left open where the match is weak. Size is stated for part of the rows, as once, few or many counts, or as a class when the clone is expanded.

j_call	clone_size	v_call	d_call	cdr3_aa	cdr3_nt
TRBJ2-3	.	TRBV9	TRBD2	CASSVASGRADTQYF	TGTGCCAGCAGCGTAGCTAGCGGGAGGGCCGATACGCAGTATTTT
TRBJ2-1	.	TRBV28	TRBD2	CASGTSGLGNEQFF	TGTGCCAGTGGGACTAGCGGCCTTGGAAATGAGCAGTTCTTC
TRBJ2-2	.	TRBV19	.	CASTLDSSVGELFF	TGTGCCAGTACCCTGGACAGCTCGGTCGGGGAGCTGTTTTTT
TRBJ1-1	.	TRBV28	TRBD1	CASNPSTGGTEAFF	TGTGCCAGCAATCCATCGACAGGGGGCACTGAAGCTTTCTTT
TRBJ2-1	.	TRBV7-3	.	CASSLSRDKDEQFF	TGTGCCAGCAGCCTTTCCCGGGACAAGGATGAGCAGTTCTTC
TRBJ1-6	.	TRBV28	TRBD1	CASSSSGTGYSPLHF	TGTGCCAGCAGTTCCTCCGGGACAGGATATTCACCCCTCCACTTT
TRBJ2-1	.	TRBV11-2	.	CASSSLRGAGGYNEQFF	TGTGCCAGCAGCTCCTTAAGAGGAGCGGGTGGTTACAATGAGCAGTTCTTC
TRBJ1-3	.	TRBV19	.	CASSTEPGNTIYF	TGTGCCAGTAGTACTGAGCCTGGAAACACCATATATTTT
TRBJ2-2	.	TRBV6-1	.	CASREKRGGDTGELFF	TGTGCCAGCCGTGAGAAGAGGGGGGGCGACACCGGGGAGCTGTTTTTT
TRBJ1-1	once	TRBV19	TRBD1	CASSILPGTEKLNTEAFF	TGTGCCAGTAGTATCTTGCCCGGGACAGAGAAATTGAACACTGAAGCTTTCTTT
TRBJ1-1	many	TRBV7-8	TRBD1	CASSSLRQPGTGKNTEAFF	TGTGCCAGCAGCTCGCTAAGACAACCCGGGACAGGGAAGAACACTGAAGCTTTCTTT
TRBJ2-1	once	TRBV28	TRBD1	CASSWTGGYNEQFF	TGTGCCAGCAGCTGGACAGGGGGCTACAATGAGCAGTTCTTC
TRBJ2-2	.	TRBV27	.	CASSLVGLLSGELFF	TGTGCCAGCAGTTTAGTAGGACTCCTCTCCGGGGAGCTGTTTTTT
TRBJ1-1	.	TRBV7-9	.	CASSLGGSTEAFF	TGTGCCAGCAGCTTAGGAGGGAGCACTGAAGCTTTCTTT
TRBJ2-7	.	TRBV28	.	CATYEGSYEQYF	TGTGCCACCTACGAGGGCTCCTACGAGCAGTACTTC
TRBJ1-2	.	TRBV11-2	TRBD1	CASSSSQGTGDGYTF	TGTGCCAGCAGCTCAAGCCAGGGGACAGGGGACGGCTACACCTTC
TRBJ2-1	once	TRBV9	TRBD2	CASSESGSLYNEQFF	TGTGCCAGCAGCGAGAGCGGGAGTCTGTACAATGAGCAGTTCTTC
TRBJ2-7	.	TRBV28	.	CASSSPVRGTSYEQYF	TGTGCCAGCAGTTCCCCGGTTAGAGGGACCTCCTACGAGCAGTACTTC
TRBJ2-7	.	TRBV2	.	CASSDGGFPYEQYF	TGTGCCAGCAGTGATGGGGGCTTCCCCTACGAGCAGTACTTC
TRBJ2-2	.	TRBV28	TRBD2	CASTRLAGNTGELFF	TGTGCCAGCACCAGGCTAGCGGGAAACACCGGGGAGCTGTTTTTT
TRBJ2-7	.	TRBV4-2	TRBD2	CASSQEWTGGGYEQYF	TGTGCCAGCAGCCAAGAGTGGACGGGAGGAGGCTACGAGCAGTACTTC
TRBJ2-3	.	TRBV19	.	CASSTTTQRGTDTQYF	TGTGCCAGTAGTACGACCACCCAGCGAGGCACAGATACGCAGTATTTT
TRBJ2-4	.	TRBV6-1	TRBD2	CASSEDSLGVAGDIQYF	TGTGCCAGCAGTGAAGACTCCCTGGGGGTTGCGGGGGACATTCAGTACTTC
TRBJ2-3	.	TRBV9	.	CASSGGLHTDTQYF	TGTGCCAGCAGCGGAGGACTCCACACAGATACGCAGTATTTT
TRBJ2-5	.	TRBV28	.	CASSLDSVKETQYF	TGTGCCAGCAGTTTGGATTCGGTGAAAGAGACCCAGTACTTC
TRBJ2-2	once	TRBV11-3	TRBD2	CASSFNPGLGIGGELFF	TGTGCCAGCAGCTTCAATCCGGGACTAGGGATCGGCGGGGAGCTGTTTTTT
TRBJ2-7	once	TRBV7-9	TRBD1	CASSLRTGGNEQYF	TGTGCCAGCAGCCTGCGGACAGGGGGGAACGAGCAGTACTTC
TRBJ2-1	.	TRBV4-2	TRBD2	CASSQDGSGRAEAEQFF	TGTGCCAGCAGCCAAGATGGGAGCGGGAGGGCCGAAGCTGAGCAGTTCTTC
TRBJ2-3	few	TRBV11-2	TRBD1	CASSPGQGTDTDTQYF	TGTGCCAGCAGCCCCGGACAGGGTACCGACACAGATACGCAGTATTTT
TRBJ2-1	.	TRBV30	.	CAWSAGGGPRDEQFF	TGTGCCTGGAGTGCCGGCGGAGGACCGAGGGATGAGCAGTTCTTC
TRBJ1-1	.	TRBV5-4	.	CASSFPGMNTEAFF	TGTGCCAGCAGCTTCCCCGGCATGAACACTGAAGCTTTCTTT
TRBJ2-4	.	TRBV29-1	TRBD1	CSAKGAQKNIQYF	TGCAGCGCCAAGGGGGCGCAAAAAAACATTCAGTACTTC
TRBJ1-4	.	TRBV19	.	CATTDGATEKLFF	TGTGCCACTACTGATGGGGCCACTGAAAAACTGTTTTTT
TRBJ2-3	.	TRBV27	.	CASISGADTQYF	TGTGCCAGCATCTCAGGGGCAGATACGCAGTATTTT
TRBJ1-2	.	TRBV6-1	TRBD1	CANGATGGSGYTF	TGTGCCAACGGGGCGACAGGGGGCTCTGGCTACACCTTC
TRBJ2-5	.	TRBV12-2	.	CASRPRTGQGVSKETQYF	TGTGCAAGTCGCCCCAGGACCGGACAGGGTGTATCCAAAGAGACCCAGTACTTC
TRBJ2-1	.	TRBV7-9	.	CASSLAARGHEQFF	TGTGCCAGCAGCTTAGCCGCTAGGGGACATGAGCAGTTCTTC
TRBJ2-3	.	TRBV15	.	CATSRDPRREGTDTQYF	TGTGCCACCAGCAGAGATCCAAGGCGGGAAGGGACAGATACGCAGTATTTT
TRBJ2-4	.	TRBV30	.	CAWSVGAGTNIQYF	TGTGCCTGGAGTGTCGGGGCAGGGACAAACATTCAGTACTTC
TRBJ2-7	.	TRBV30	.	CAFSRDNYEQYF	TGTGCCTTTTCCCGGGACAACTACGAGCAGTACTTC
TRBJ2-3	few	TRBV10-3	.	CAISESQGRDTQYF	TGTGCCATCAGTGAGTCGCAGGGCCGCGATACGCAGTATTTT
TRBJ1-6	.	TRBV28	.	CASSPDGRSPLHF	TGTGCCAGCAGCCCGGACGGAAGGTCACCCCTCCACTTT
TRBJ2-6	.	TRBV4-2	.	CASSRSPADSGANVLTF	TGTGCCAGCAGTCGCAGCCCCGCGGACTCTGGGGCCAACGTCCTGACTTTC
TRBJ2-6	few	TRBV7-2	.	CASSLAGAGANVLTF	TGTGCCAGCAGCTTAGCGGGGGCTGGGGCCAACGTCCTGACTTTC
TRBJ1-2	.	TRBV2	TRBD1	CASSAKGQLYGYTF	TGTGCCAGCAGTGCCAAGGGACAGCTCTATGGCTACACCTTC
TRBJ2-1	once	TRBV5-6	.	CASSLRNEQFF	TGTGCCAGCAGCTTGAGAAATGAGCAGTTCTTC
TRBJ2-7	.	TRBV10-3	.	CAISESGSAVSYEQYF	TGTGCCATCAGTGAGTCAGGGTCAGCCGTATCCTACGAGCAGTACTTC
TRBJ2-5	.	TRBV7-7	.	CASSQGLGQETQYF	TGTGCTAGCAGCCAAGGTCTAGGCCAAGAGACCCAGTACTTC
TRBJ2-5	.	TRBV5-6	TRBD1	CASSSGDRSNWETQYF	TGTGCCAGCAGCTCCGGGGACAGGTCGAATTGGGAGACCCAGTACTTC
TRBJ2-7	.	TRBV10-3	.	CAISESRGPAYEQYF	TGTGCCATCAGTGAGTCTCGGGGGCCCGCCTACGAGCAGTACTTC
TRBJ2-1	.	TRBV27	TRBD2	CASSSVAGYYNEQFF	TGTGCCAGCAGTTCGGTAGCGGGATACTACAATGAGCAGTTCTTC
TRBJ1-1	.	TRBV9	TRBD1	CASSVATPGTGGQTEAFF	TGTGCCAGCAGCGTAGCTACACCCGGGACAGGGGGACAGACTGAAGCTTTCTTT
TRBJ2-3	.	TRBV6-5	.	CASSYRPTTDTQYF	TGTGCCAGCAGTTACCGCCCAACCACAGATACGCAGTATTTT